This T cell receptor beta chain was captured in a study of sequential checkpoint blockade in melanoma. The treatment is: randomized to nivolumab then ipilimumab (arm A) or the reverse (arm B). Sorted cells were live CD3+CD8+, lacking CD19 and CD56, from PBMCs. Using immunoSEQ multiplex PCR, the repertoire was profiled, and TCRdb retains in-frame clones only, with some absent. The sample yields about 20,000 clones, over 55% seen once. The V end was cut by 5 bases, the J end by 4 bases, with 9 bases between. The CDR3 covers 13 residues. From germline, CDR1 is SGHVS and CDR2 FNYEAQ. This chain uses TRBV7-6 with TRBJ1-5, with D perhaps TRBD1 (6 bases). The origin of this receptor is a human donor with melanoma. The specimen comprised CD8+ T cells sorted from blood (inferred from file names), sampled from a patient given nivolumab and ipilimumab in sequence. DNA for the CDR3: TGTGCCAGCAGCCCCCAGGGGAATCAGCCCCAGCATTTT. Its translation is CASSPQGNQPQHF.